This T cell receptor (beta chain) was sequenced for a study of ipilimumab plus nivolumab after autologous stem cell transplantation. Whole-study context: Median doses per patient: a few ipilimumab, roughly 8 nivolumab.

In germline, CDR1 is SGHRS, CDR2 YFSETQ. J gave up 6 bases and V 2 bases, and 11 bases lay outside the gene matches. This CDR3 contains 16 residues. Sequencing used immunoSEQ multiplex PCR; TCRdb keeps in-frame clones, though not all of them. Seen here are 15,000 to 20,000 clones, around 81% observed once, and the top ten hold roughly 24%. The sequenced sample was PBMCs, obtained in a trial of ipilimumab plus nivolumab as post-transplant consolidation. The rearrangement uses TRBV5-1 and TRBJ1-1; 9 positions match TRBD1. This clonotype was obtained from a male donor with diffuse large B-cell lymphoma. In nucleotides, the CDR3 is TGCGCCAGCAGCTTTTCCCCGGGACAGGGTTTCTCTGAAGCTTTCTTT. This codes for CASSFSPGQGFSEAFF.